Presented here are 16 T cell receptor beta chains from one specimen sequenced in a study of identical twins. A single record per CDR3 protein comes from TCRdb applying MiXCR to the 5' RACE reads. The sample records about 810,000 distinct CDR3 sequences, 10% to 15% being singletons. The data also belong to a second study, concerning yellow fever vaccine responses in identical twins.

Material: PBMCs. The receptors derive from a woman aged 18-30 years in good health.

This sequence joins TRBV5-1 and TRBJ1-1; perhaps TRBD1 as D (6 bases). Germline V lookup: CDR1 SGHRS, CDR2 YFSETQ. Trimming took off 5 bases at V and 1 base at J, with 21 bases between the two ends. This CDR3 is 17 amino acids long. CDR3 amino acids: CASSPTGTTAQNTEAFF. DNA for the CDR3: TGCGCCAGCAGTCCCACAGGGACTACGGCTCAGAACACTGAAGCTTTCTTT.

This clonotype showed up many times. The genes are TRBV5-1 and TRBJ2-7; no clear D gene. The length of the CDR3 is 14 residues. With 4 bases removed from V and 0 bases from J, the gap between germline ends came to 11 bases. Germline CDR1 SGHRS, CDR2 YFSETQ. The DNA of the CDR3 is TGCGCCAGCAGCCCCAGTCCCAGCTCCTACGAGCAGTACGTC. Its protein product is CASSPSPSSYEQYV.

This clonotype was observed a handful of times. The V and J genes are TRBV7-2 and TRBJ2-1; D gene unclear. The V gene's germline CDR1 is SGHTA and CDR2 FQGNSA. Trimming pared 4 bases from V and 8 bases from J, leaving 9 bases between. CDR3 length equals 12 residues. CDR3 protein: CASSYVRDEQFF. Here the CDR3 DNA reads TGTGCCAGCAGCTACGTCCGGGATGAGCAGTTCTTC.

This clonotype was found many times. The chain joins TRBV29-1 to TRBJ1-1; D is unclear. Trimming took 7 bases from V and 1 from J, leaving 10 bases between them. Germline V gene sequence: CDR1 SQVTM, CDR2 ANQGSEA. This CDR3 spans 12 amino acids. DNA for the CDR3: TGCAGCGCTGGTCGATCGAACACTGAAGCTTTCTTT. It codes for CSAGRSNTEAFF.

In this sample, this clonotype turned up a few times. The chain is built from TRBV28 and TRBJ2-7; unclear D gene. Germline V CDR1 and CDR2: MDHEN, SYDVKM. The CDR3 totals 13 residues. Trimming cost V 7 bases and J 1 base, with 11 bases left between them. CDR3 DNA: TGTGCCAGCACCCCCGTTGGTTCCTACGAGCAGTACTTC. This sequence encodes CASTPVGSYEQYF.

The chain employs TRBV4-2 and TRBJ2-3; TRBD2 matches at 7 bases. J was trimmed by 2 bases and V by 0 bases; bases with no gene match: 5. CDR1 is LGHNA, CDR2 YNFKEQ, per germline. There are 16 residues in the CDR3. The CDR3 coding sequence is TGTGCCAGCAGCCAAGATCAAGCGGGGCCCACAGATACGCAGTATTTT. Translating it yields CASSQDQAGPTDTQYF.

V usage is TRBV4-1 and J usage is TRBJ1-1; D perhaps matches TRBD1 (6 bases). Trimming took 0 bases from V and 1 from J, leaving 12 bases between them. This CDR3 contains 16 residues. The germline V gene encodes CDR1 MGHRA and CDR2 YSYEKL. The CDR3 region has the DNA TGCGCCAGCAGCCAAGAACTATGGACAGAGAACACTGAAGCTTTCTTT. Translated: CASSQELWTENTEAFF.

Ten or more counts support this clonotype. V is TRBV4-1 and J is TRBJ1-3; D unclear. V lost 0 bases, J lost 0 bases, and 9 bases lay in between. Looked up from germline, CDR1 is MGHRA and CDR2 is YSYEKL. CDR3 size: 16 residues. The CDR3, as DNA: TGCGCCAGCAGCCAAGAGGTCGGCGGCTCTGGAAACACCATATATTTT. It yields the protein CASSQEVGGSGNTIYF.

This clonotype was observed a handful of times. The chain uses TRBV20-1 and TRBJ2-2; D gene unclear. Germline CDR1 DFQATT, CDR2 SNEGSKA (reference sequence). The length of the CDR3 is 14 residues. The V and J ends lost 4 bases and 1 base respectively, with 10 bases between them. CDR3 sequence: CSATLDGNTGELFF. The CDR3 DNA sequence: TGCAGTGCTACTTTGGACGGGAACACCGGGGAGCTGTTTTTT.

This clonotype occurred a few times. This chain uses TRBV5-1 with TRBJ2-6, with D uncertain. CDR3 length: 15 amino acids. With 0 bases removed from V and 0 bases from J, the gap between germline ends came to 4 bases. Germline V gene lookup returns CDR1 SGHRS and CDR2 YFSETQ. For the CDR3, the DNA is TGCGCCAGCAGCTTGGATTTCTCTGGGGCCAACGTCCTGACTTTC. Protein sequence: CASSLDFSGANVLTF.

The chain combines TRBV27 with TRBJ2-3, with D unclear. Trimming pared 4 bases from V and 5 bases from J, leaving 10 bases between. The CDR3 is 13 residues long. The V gene's germline CDR1 is MNHEY and CDR2 SMNVEV (reference sequence). Here the CDR3 reads CASSSSWIDTQYF. The CDR3 DNA follows: TGTGCCAGCAGTTCGTCCTGGATAGATACGCAGTATTTT.

This clonotype has ten or more counts. V and J are TRBV5-1 and TRBJ2-5; 11 bases agree with TRBD2. Unmatched junction bases numbered 3, after V lost 4 bases and J lost 4 bases. The CDR3 totals 14 residues. In germline, CDR1 is SGHRS, CDR2 YFSETQ. The CDR3 sequence: CASSAGTSGETQYF. The CDR3 DNA reads TGCGCCAGCAGCGCTGGGACTAGCGGAGAGACCCAGTACTTC.

This clonotype was observed once. The chain is built from TRBV5-5 and TRBJ2-7; TRBD1 agrees at 8 bases. Germline values: CDR1 SGHKS, CDR2 YYEKEE (reference sequence). The CDR3 has 15 amino acids. With V trimmed by 6 bases and J by 4 bases, 12 bases remained unmatched. The CDR3 sequence is CASTIQGAAGYEQYF. The CDR3 DNA follows: TGTGCCAGCACCATTCAGGGGGCGGCTGGTTACGAGCAGTACTTC.

This clonotype has a handful of counts. The CDR3 region is CSVETGEGTDTQYF. CDR3 bases: TGCAGCGTTGAAACAGGGGAGGGCACAGATACGCAGTATTTT. V usage is TRBV29-1 and J usage is TRBJ2-3, with D tentatively TRBD1 (7 bases). Germline CDR1 SQVTM, CDR2 ANQGSEA. V was clipped by 2 bases and J by 1 base, with 10 bases between them. The CDR3 runs 14 residues.

This clonotype was picked up a small number of times. The chain employs TRBV2 and TRBJ2-3; 10 nucleotides line up with TRBD2. Germline V gene data show CDR1 as SNHLY and CDR2 as FYNNEI. This CDR3 is built from 15 residues. The junction had 6 bases not matched to a gene; V was cut back by 6 bases and J by 3 bases. CDR3 bases: TGTGCCAGCAGGGCTAGCGGGAGTCGGACAGATACGCAGTATTTT. It specifies CASRASGSRTDTQYF.

The chain is built from TRBV7-2 and TRBJ2-1; D remains ambiguous. Germline V lookup: CDR1 SGHTA, CDR2 FQGNSA. V shed 1 base and J shed 8 bases, with 9 bases lying between them. This CDR3 is built from 13 residues. CDR3 DNA: TGTGCCAGCAGCTTAGTGGTGACGGATGAGCAGTTCTTC. The encoded protein is CASSLVVTDEQFF.